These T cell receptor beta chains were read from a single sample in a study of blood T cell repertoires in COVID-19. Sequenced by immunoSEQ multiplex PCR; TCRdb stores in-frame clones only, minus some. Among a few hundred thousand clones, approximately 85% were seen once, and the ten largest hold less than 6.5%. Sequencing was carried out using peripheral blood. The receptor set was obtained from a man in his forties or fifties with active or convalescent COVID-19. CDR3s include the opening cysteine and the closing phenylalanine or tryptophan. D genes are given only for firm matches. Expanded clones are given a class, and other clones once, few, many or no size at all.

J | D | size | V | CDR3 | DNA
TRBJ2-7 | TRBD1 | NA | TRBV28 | CAIPKPRDRGYEQYF | TGTGCCATCCCGAAGCCACGGGACAGAGGGTACGAGCAGTACTTC
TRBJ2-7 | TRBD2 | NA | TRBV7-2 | CASSRGSGGSYEQYF | TGTGCCAGCAGCCGCGGCAGCGGGGGTAGCTACGAGCAGTACTTC
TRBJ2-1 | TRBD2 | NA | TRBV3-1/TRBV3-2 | CASSQNTGLASEQFF | TGTGCCAGCAGCCAAAACACCGGACTAGCGAGTGAGCAGTTCTTC
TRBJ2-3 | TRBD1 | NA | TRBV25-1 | CASSEGGQGADTQYF | TGTGCCAGCAGTGAAGGTGGACAGGGGGCAGATACGCAGTATTTT
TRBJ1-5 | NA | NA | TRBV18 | CASSPDSNSNQPQHF | TGTGCCAGCTCACCCGACAGCAATAGCAATCAGCCCCAGCATTTT
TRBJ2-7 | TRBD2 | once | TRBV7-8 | CASSPPGLGTYEQYF | TGTGCCAGCAGCCCCCCGGGACTAGGGACATACGAGCAGTACTTC
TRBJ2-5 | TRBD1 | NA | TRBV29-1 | CSVETGNRRETQYF | TGCAGCGTGGAGACAGGGAACCGACGAGAGACCCAGTACTTC
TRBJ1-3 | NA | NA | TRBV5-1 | CASSEGSGNTIYF | TGCGCCAGCAGCGAGGGCTCTGGAAACACCATATATTTT
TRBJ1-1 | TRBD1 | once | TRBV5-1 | CASSFGTANTEAFF | TGCGCCAGCAGCTTTGGGACAGCGAACACTGAAGCTTTCTTT
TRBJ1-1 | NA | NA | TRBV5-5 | CASSEIRQTNTEAFF | TGTGCCAGCAGCGAAATTCGACAGACGAACACTGAAGCTTTCTTT
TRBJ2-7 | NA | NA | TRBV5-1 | CASSLGTQRSYEQYF | TGCGCCAGCAGCTTGGGGACTCAGAGGTCCTACGAGCAGTACTTC
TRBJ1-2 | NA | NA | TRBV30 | CAWSEAGSSGDYGYTF | TGTGCCTGGAGTGAGGCCGGGTCCAGCGGGGACTATGGCTACACCTTC
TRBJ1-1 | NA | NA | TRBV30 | CAWSSEGGGSEAFF | TGTGCCTGGAGTTCCGAGGGAGGGGGAAGTGAAGCTTTCTTT
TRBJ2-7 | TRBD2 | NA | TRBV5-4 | CASSDSGWREIPEQYF | TGTGCCAGCAGCGACTCGGGGTGGCGGGAGATTCCCGAGCAGTACTTC
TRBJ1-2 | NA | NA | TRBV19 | CASSVTGYGYTF | TGTGCCAGTAGTGTAACAGGGTATGGCTACACCTTC
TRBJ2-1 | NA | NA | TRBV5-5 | CASSPWGAGEAGEQFF | TGTGCCAGCAGCCCGTGGGGGGCGGGAGAAGCGGGTGAGCAGTTCTTC
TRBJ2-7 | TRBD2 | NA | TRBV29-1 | CSVGLEVINEQYF | TGCAGCGTAGGACTAGAGGTGATCAACGAGCAGTACTTC
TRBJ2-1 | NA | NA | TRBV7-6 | CASSLGTEQFF | TGTGCCAGCAGCTTAGGGACAGAGCAGTTCTTC
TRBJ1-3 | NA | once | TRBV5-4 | CASSLEVHSGNTIYF | TGTGCCAGCAGCTTAGAGGTTCACTCTGGAAACACCATATATTTT
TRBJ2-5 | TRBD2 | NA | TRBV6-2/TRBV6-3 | CASSWPGLAGGEETQYF | TGTGCCAGCAGTTGGCCCGGACTAGCGGGAGGGGAAGAGACCCAGTACTTC
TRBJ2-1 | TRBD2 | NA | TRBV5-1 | CASSLFVSGTGYNEQFF | TGCGCCAGCAGCTTGTTTGTTAGCGGGACGGGCTACAATGAGCAGTTCTTC
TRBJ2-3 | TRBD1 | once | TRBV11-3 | CASSLGVGWDRDTDTQYF | TGTGCCAGCAGCTTAGGTGTCGGCTGGGACAGGGACACAGATACGCAGTATTTT
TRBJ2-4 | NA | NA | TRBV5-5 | CASSRQQAYLAKNIQYF | TGTGCCAGCAGCAGGCAACAGGCCTACCTAGCCAAAAACATTCAGTACTTC